This passage covers 20 T cell receptor beta chains from one sample sequenced in a study of T-cell memory formation after mild COVID-19. TCRdb re-called the 5' RACE reads through MiXCR, storing one row per CDR3 protein. Of fewer than 450,000 distinct CDR3 sequences in the sample, 20% to 25% were seen once. The sequencing sample was made of PBMCs or a T cell subset sorted from them (not recorded which). Receptors originate from an adult woman who had mild COVID-19 (a few samples of this study predate the infection). Cell type and time point are not known.

The rearrangement links TRBV5-1 to TRBJ1-1; D may be TRBD1 (5 bases). V dropped 2 bases and J dropped 4 bases, with 9 bases sitting between them. From germline, CDR1 is SGHRS and CDR2 YFSETQ. The CDR3 contains 13 residues. The CDR3 region has the DNA TGCGCCAGCAGCTTCCGAGGGGCCACTGAAGCTTTCTTT. It specifies CASSFRGATEAFF. Combining the CDR3 with reference TRBV5-1 and TRBJ1-1 gives the whole variable domain KAGVTQTPRYLIKTRGQQVTLSCSPISGHRSVSWYQQTPGQGLQFLFEYFSETQRNKGNFPGRFSGRQFSNSRSEMNVSTLELGDSALYLCASSFRGATEAFFGQGTRLTVV.

In its sample, this clonotype was seen a few times. The chain combines TRBV15 with TRBJ2-1; D possibly corresponds to TRBD1 (5 bases). Germline CDR1 is LNHNV and CDR2 is YYDKDF (reference sequence). The CDR3 is 15 residues long. With 0 bases removed from V and 9 bases from J, the gap between germline ends came to 15 bases. CDR3 sequence: CATSRDQGNLGEQFF. In DNA form, the CDR3 reads TGTGCCACCAGCAGAGATCAGGGCAATCTGGGTGAGCAGTTCTTC.

As DNA, the CDR3 is TGTGCCAGCAGCATGACAGGGGGTAGGACCGGGGAGCTGTTTTTT. Translating gives CASSMTGGRTGELFF. The chain uses TRBV7-6 and TRBJ2-2; 9 nucleotides line up with TRBD1. The CDR3 loop spans 15 amino acids. Germline CDR1 reads SGHVS; CDR2 reads FNYEAQ. V lost 5 bases, J lost 5 bases, and 6 bases stayed unmatched.

Many counts were recorded for this clonotype. The gene calls are TRBV6-1 and TRBJ2-7, with TRBD1 matching over 9 bases. There are 13 residues in the CDR3. Germline CDR1 and CDR2: MNHNS and SASEGT. The V and J ends lost 7 bases and 3 bases, in that order; junction bases with no gene match: 4. DNA for the CDR3: TGTGCCAGCACCACGGGACAGGGCTACGAGCAGTACTTC. Its translation: CASTTGQGYEQYF.

This clonotype has just a few counts. The chain links TRBV9 to TRBJ1-3; D may be TRBD1 (6 bases). The CDR3 is 14 residues long. CDR1 and CDR2 (germline): SGDLS, YYNGEE. Trimming removed 3 bases from V and 4 bases from J, with 11 bases in between. The CDR3: CASSGTETGNTIYF. In nucleotides, the CDR3 is TGTGCCAGCAGCGGGACAGAGACAGGAAACACCATATATTTT.

This clonotype was recorded a few times. The rearrangement links TRBV7-9 to TRBJ2-7, with TRBD1 identical over 9 bases. This CDR3 has 15 amino acids. Germline V CDR1 and CDR2: SEHNR, FQNEAQ (reference sequence). J was trimmed by 3 bases and V by 5 bases; bases with no gene match: 8. In DNA, the CDR3 is TGTGCCAGCAGCCTCCGACCGGGACAGGGCTACGAGCAGTACTTC. This codes for CASSLRPGQGYEQYF.

This clonotype turned up a few times. The rearrangement joins TRBV7-2 to TRBJ2-2; perhaps TRBD1 as D (6 bases). Germline CDR1 SGHTA, CDR2 FQGNSA. The CDR3 loop spans 14 amino acids. Trimming removed 3 bases from V and 5 bases from J, with 10 bases in between. CDR3 amino acids: CASSLQGHTGELFF. The CDR3 region has the DNA TGTGCCAGCAGCTTGCAGGGACATACCGGGGAGCTGTTTTTT.

At least ten counts were recorded for this clonotype. This chain connects TRBV20-1 to TRBJ2-1, with D maybe TRBD2 (6 bases). Trimming removed 1 base from V and 5 bases from J, with 12 bases in between. The CDR3 runs 14 residues. Germline assignment: CDR1 DFQATT and CDR2 SNEGSKA (reference sequence). Here the CDR3 DNA reads TGCAGTGCTAGAGTTGGGACTCGGAACAATGAGCAGTTCTTC. Protein: CSARVGTRNNEQFF.

This clonotype came up a few times. The chain joins TRBV20-1 to TRBJ2-1; D not certain. This CDR3 is 16 amino acids long. Germline CDR1 reads DFQATT; CDR2 reads SNEGSKA (reference sequence). V dropped 0 bases and J dropped 0 bases, with 12 bases sitting between them. CDR3: CSAREVGQSSYNEQFF. In DNA form, the CDR3 reads TGCAGTGCTAGAGAGGTAGGGCAGAGCTCCTACAATGAGCAGTTCTTC.

In DNA form, the CDR3 reads TGTGCCAGCAGGGACAGGGCTTTTAATGAAAAACTGTTTTTT. Translating gives CASRDRAFNEKLFF. V gene TRBV6-5 combines with J gene TRBJ1-4, with 8 nucleotides matching TRBD1. The CDR3 is 14 amino acids. The trim removed 6 bases at V and 4 bases at J, leaving 4 bases unmatched. Germline CDR1 and CDR2: MNHEY and SVGAGI.

In nucleotides, the CDR3 is TGTGCCAGCAGCGGGACAGGGACGCGAGACTATGGCTACACCTTC. Residues: CASSGTGTRDYGYTF. This chain connects TRBV11-2 to TRBJ1-2, with 9 bases that match TRBD1. The CDR3 totals 15 residues. Germline V gives CDR1 SGHAT, CDR2 FQNNGV. Germline trimming cut 5 bases from V and 3 bases from J; bases unmatched to any gene: 7.

This chain links TRBV15 with TRBJ1-4; tentative D call: TRBD1 (6 bases). This CDR3 is built from 15 residues. From germline, CDR1 is LNHNV and CDR2 YYDKDF (reference sequence). V lost 0 bases and J lost 8, with 13 bases in between. This CDR3 reads CATSRDGQMGEKLFF. The CDR3 DNA reads as TGTGCCACCAGCAGAGACGGACAGATGGGGGAAAAACTGTTTTTT.

The chain has TRBV6-1 and TRBJ1-2; possible D gene TRBD1, 5 bases. CDR1 MNHNS and CDR2 SASEGT come from the germline V gene. The V end was cut by 5 bases, the J end by 6 bases, with 13 bases between. The CDR3 has 13 amino acids. CDR3 nucleotide sequence: TGTGCCAGCAGTCTTGAGGGGTTGGATGGCTACACCTTC. This codes for CASSLEGLDGYTF.

The chain couples TRBV12-3 or TRBV12-4 to TRBJ2-7, with D maybe TRBD1 (7 bases). Trimming cost V 3 bases and J 0 bases, with 12 bases left between them. This CDR3 is built from 15 residues. CDR3 region: CASSFRGTVSYEQYF. DNA for the CDR3: TGTGCCAGCAGTTTTCGCGGGACAGTCTCCTACGAGCAGTACTTC.

V usage is TRBV12-3 or TRBV12-4 and J usage is TRBJ1-5; TRBD1 might be the D (5 bases). Trimming pared 6 bases from V and 1 base from J, leaving 10 bases between. The CDR3 consists of 14 residues. This CDR3 reads CASRAGSSNQPQHF. The CDR3 DNA follows: TGTGCCAGCAGGGCAGGGTCGAGCAATCAGCCCCAGCATTTT.

In its sample, this clonotype was seen many times. The V call is TRBV20-1, the J call TRBJ2-3; no clear D. V was pared by 5 bases and J by 2 bases, with 23 bases between. The CDR3 spans 17 residues. Germline CDR1 reads DFQATT; CDR2 reads SNEGSKA (reference sequence). CDR3 sequence: CSALVPLVGKITDTQYF. Written as DNA, the CDR3 is TGCAGTGCTCTTGTCCCCTTGGTAGGAAAAATCACAGATACGCAGTATTTT.

This clonotype was recorded once. The chain links TRBV24-1 to TRBJ1-5, with D possibly matching TRBD1 (6 bases). V lost 3 bases and J 6 bases, leaving 20 bases between the germline ends. The CDR3 is made up of 17 amino acids. Germline V gene sequence: CDR1 KGHDR, CDR2 SFDVKD. The CDR3 nucleotides are TGTGCCACCAGTGATCTGTTCAACAGGGTAGTAATTCAGCCCCAGCATTTT. Protein sequence: CATSDLFNRVVIQPQHF.

As DNA, the CDR3 is TGCAGTGCTAGAGAACTAGCGGACTACGAGCAGTACTTC. This gives the protein CSARELADYEQYF. The V and J genes are TRBV20-1 and TRBJ2-7; TRBD2 aligns across 8 bases. Germline V lookup: CDR1 DFQATT, CDR2 SNEGSKA (reference sequence). The CDR3 covers 13 residues. V lost 0 bases, J lost 3 bases, and 1 base stayed unmatched.

This chain connects TRBV18 to TRBJ2-1, with TRBD2 identical over 10 bases. CDR1 is KGHSH and CDR2 is LQKENI in the germline V gene. V was clipped by 1 base and J by 4 bases; unmatched bases: 4. The CDR3 covers 16 residues. The CDR3 protein is CASSPQEGLAYNEQFF. As DNA, the CDR3 is TGTGCCAGCTCACCACAGGAGGGACTAGCGTACAATGAGCAGTTCTTC.

This clonotype was detected ten times or more. This chain joins TRBV7-2 and TRBJ1-1, with unresolved D. The germline V and J ends were trimmed by 3 bases and 1 base, with 6 bases remaining between them. This CDR3 has 13 residues. Looked up from germline, CDR1 is SGHTA and CDR2 is FQGNSA. Here the CDR3 reads CASSFSGNTEAFF. For the CDR3, the DNA is TGTGCCAGCAGCTTTTCGGGGAACACTGAAGCTTTCTTT.